One and the same sample provided the 24 T cell receptor beta chains below, sequenced in a study of blood T cell repertoires in COVID-19. Sequencing used immunoSEQ multiplex PCR; TCRdb keeps in-frame clones, though not all of them. Of about 150,000 clones listed, about 82% are singletons. Sequenced material: peripheral blood. The receptors originated from a woman aged 80 or older with COVID-19, enrolled during active disease.

The rearrangement links TRBV5-6 to TRBJ2-3, with D tentatively TRBD1 (5 bases). V gave up 2 bases and J gave up 3 bases, with 7 bases separating them. Per germline, CDR1 SGHDT and CDR2 YYEEEE. CDR3 length: 13 amino acids. The CDR3 protein is CASSLKGTDTQYF. The CDR3 coding sequence is TGTGCCAGCAGCTTAAAGGGGACAGATACGCAGTATTTT.

The chain combines TRBV5-1 with TRBJ1-1; a weak D match, TRBD1 (6 bases). The CDR3 covers 14 residues. Germline-derived CDR1 and CDR2 are SGHRS and YFSETQ. Trimming removed 3 bases from V and 3 bases from J, with 12 bases in between. The CDR3 DNA reads as TGCGCCAGCAGCTCCAGGGGAGGGGACACTGAAGCTTTCTTT. Amino acid sequence: CASSSRGGDTEAFF.

The chain combines TRBV2 with TRBJ1-4; D perhaps matches TRBD1 (5 bases). Germline V gene sequence: CDR1 SNHLY, CDR2 FYNNEI. Between the trimmed V and J ends, which lost 4 bases and 7 bases, there was a span of 10 bases. The CDR3 contains 13 residues. CDR3 protein: CASSGGPFEKLFF. The CDR3 DNA follows: TGTGCCAGCAGTGGGGGCCCATTTGAAAAACTGTTTTTT.

This chain uses TRBV12-3 or TRBV12-4 with TRBJ2-2; tentative D call: TRBD1 (6 bases). This CDR3 has 13 residues. Trimming cost V 7 bases and J 6 bases, with 12 bases left between them. The CDR3 sequence is CASTGRGSGELFF. CDR3 in DNA: TGTGCCAGCACGGGCAGGGGTTCCGGGGAGCTGTTTTTT.

The chain recombines TRBV3-1 (or the pseudogene TRBV3-2) with TRBJ1-1; TRBD1 matches 9 bases. The CDR3 contains 14 residues. The V segment lost 3 bases and the J segment 4 bases; nucleotides outside the gene matches: 3. CDR1 and CDR2 (germline): LGHDT, YNNKEL (reference sequence). CDR3 in amino acids: CASSQGQGSTEAFF. The DNA for the CDR3 is TGTGCCAGCAGCCAGGGACAGGGAAGCACTGAAGCTTTCTTT.

Of note for this clone: At the DNA level, this CDR3 is encoded by other sequences in the same sample as well. This chain links TRBV3-1 (or the pseudogene TRBV3-2) with TRBJ1-5, with D unresolved. This CDR3 is built from 13 residues. The V end lost 0 bases, the J end lost 4 bases, and 4 bases lay between the germline ends. CDR1 is LGHDT and CDR2 is YNNKEL in the germline V gene (reference sequence). The CDR3 spells CASSQDRNQPQHF. The CDR3 nucleotides are TGTGCCAGCAGCCAAGATCGTAATCAGCCCCAGCATTTT.

V gene TRBV5-4 combines with J gene TRBJ2-5; 13 bases are shared with TRBD2. Germline CDR1 reads SGHNT; CDR2 reads YYREEE (reference sequence). V was pared by 4 bases and J by 5 bases, with 8 bases of the junction left unmatched. The CDR3 loop spans 16 amino acids. The CDR3 region is CASSIGLAGVVETQYF. The CDR3 DNA sequence: TGTGCCAGCAGCATAGGACTAGCGGGAGTTGTGGAGACCCAGTACTTC.

Written as DNA, the CDR3 is TGCAGTGCTAGTGGGGGCACTCGGGGCTACACCTTC. It codes for CSASGGTRGYTF. The genes are TRBV20-1 and TRBJ1-2, with a weak D call TRBD1 (6 bases). Deletions cut 3 bases from V and 8 bases from J, with 13 bases between. This CDR3 is built from 12 residues. Germline CDR1 DFQATT, CDR2 SNEGSKA (reference sequence).

The chain recombines TRBV12-3 or TRBV12-4 with TRBJ1-1; tentatively, D is TRBD1 (5 bases). The CDR3 sequence is 12 residues long. Deletions cut 4 bases from V and 5 bases from J, with 8 bases between. CDR3 sequence: CASSWGGTEAFF. The CDR3 coding sequence is TGTGCCAGCAGTTGGGGCGGTACTGAAGCTTTCTTT.

V is TRBV9 and J is TRBJ1-4; 9 nucleotides agree with TRBD1. The V segment lost 0 bases and the J segment 6 bases; nucleotides outside the gene matches: 6. The CDR3 runs to 16 residues. CDR1 is SGDLS and CDR2 is YYNGEE in the germline V gene. CDR3: CASSVGIWDRDEKLFF. CDR3 nucleotide sequence: TGTGCCAGCAGCGTAGGAATATGGGACAGGGATGAAAAACTGTTTTTT.

V and J are TRBV9 and TRBJ1-1; maybe TRBD1 (5 bases). This CDR3 spans 14 amino acids. Per the germline V gene, CDR1 is SGDLS and CDR2 is YYNGEE. V was cut by 4 bases and J by 1 base, with 11 bases left in between. In DNA, the CDR3 is TGTGCCAGCAGCTTACAGGCGGCGAACACTGAAGCTTTCTTT. Its translation is CASSLQAANTEAFF.

The genes are TRBV5-1 and TRBJ2-2; 9 bases match TRBD1. The germline CDR1 and CDR2 sequences are SGHRS and YFSETQ. Unmatched junction bases numbered 9, after V lost 4 bases and J lost 8 bases. The CDR3 runs to 15 residues. In DNA form, the CDR3 reads TGCGCCAGCAGCCCGGGGGACAGGGAGGCTGGGGAGCTGTTTTTT. It is translated as CASSPGDREAGELFF.

The chain employs TRBV5-4 and TRBJ1-1, with TRBD1 identical over 12 bases. The CDR3 is made up of 17 amino acids. Trimming took 4 bases from V and 4 from J; bases not matched to a gene: 11. CDR1 SGHNT and CDR2 YYREEE come from the germline V gene (reference sequence). The CDR3 region is CASSPGTGGASFTEAFF. In nucleotides, the CDR3 is TGTGCCAGCAGCCCGGGGACAGGGGGCGCGAGTTTCACTGAAGCTTTCTTT.

This clone was detected only a few times. V gene TRBV5-5 combines with J gene TRBJ1-6, with TRBD1 matching 7 bases. The CDR3 is 19 residues long. Losses at the gene ends were 2 bases for V and 0 bases for J; bases not matched to a gene: 11. CDR1 SGHKS and CDR2 YYEKEE come from the germline V gene (reference sequence). CDR3 sequence reads: CASSLRTGFGGSYNSPLHF. The CDR3 DNA reads TGTGCCAGCAGCTTAAGGACAGGATTCGGAGGCTCCTATAATTCACCCCTCCACTTT. Drawing the rest from reference TRBV5-5 and TRBJ1-6, the complete variable domain is DAGVTQSPTHLIKTRGQQVTLRCSPISGHKSVSWYQQVLGQGPQFIFQYYEKEERGRGNFPDRFSARQFPNYSSELNVNALLLGDSALYLCASSLRTGFGGSYNSPLHFGNGTRLTVT.

V gene TRBV6-5 combines with J gene TRBJ2-5; TRBD2 is a possible D gene (7 bases). The V gene's germline CDR1 is MNHEY and CDR2 SVGAGI. This CDR3 comprises 14 residues. Trimming took 10 bases from V and 5 from J, leaving 20 bases between them. The chain's CDR3 is CATDSMGGLETQYF. The DNA of the CDR3 is TGTGCCACGGACAGTATGGGAGGGTTGGAGACCCAGTACTTC.

V is TRBV5-5 and J is TRBJ2-5; TRBD2 matches 11 bases. V shed 5 bases, J shed 4 bases, and the junction held 7 bases outside the gene matches. The germline gives CDR1 SGHKS, CDR2 YYEKEE (reference sequence). The CDR3 has 15 amino acids. The CDR3 DNA sequence: TGTGCCAGCAGGGGTAGCGGGAGGGCCGGAGAGACCCAGTACTTC. Residues: CASRGSGRAGETQYF. Variable domain in full (rest from reference TRBV5-5 and TRBJ2-5): DAGVTQSPTHLIKTRGQQVTLRCSPISGHKSVSWYQQVLGQGPQFIFQYYEKEERGRGNFPDRFSARQFPNYSSELNVNALLLGDSALYLCASRGSGRAGETQYFGPGTRLLVL.

The chain links TRBV6-5 to TRBJ2-4; TRBD2 matches 7 bases. J lost 1 base, V lost 5 bases, and 5 bases had no gene match. CDR1 is MNHEY, CDR2 SVGAGI, per germline. This CDR3 is built from 15 residues. The CDR3 sequence is CASSPGGTAKNIQYF. CDR3 in DNA: TGTGCCAGCAGTCCCGGGGGGACGGCCAAAAACATTCAGTACTTC.

The chain joins TRBV5-4 to TRBJ2-2; TRBD2 aligns across 10 bases. This CDR3 spans 16 amino acids. V gave up 4 bases and J gave up 5 bases; unmatched junction bases: 8. Germline assignment: CDR1 SGHNT and CDR2 YYREEE (reference sequence). Here the CDR3 reads CASSRATSGTTGELFF. CDR3 nucleotides: TGTGCCAGCAGCCGGGCTACTAGCGGGACAACCGGGGAGCTGTTTTTT.

This chain links TRBV5-1 with TRBJ2-5; the match to TRBD2 covers 9 bases. Per germline, CDR1 SGHRS and CDR2 YFSETQ. CDR3 size: 16 residues. After removal of 0 bases from V and 5 bases from J, the junction contained 8 bases not matched to a gene. The CDR3 nucleotides are TGCGCCAGCAGCTTGGGTGTAGCGGGGGCCCCGGAGACCCAGTACTTC. Protein sequence: CASSLGVAGAPETQYF.

The V and J genes are TRBV27 and TRBJ2-3; D gene uncertain. The CDR3 length is 16 residues. V shed 4 bases and J shed 0 bases, with 14 bases lying between them. The germline V gene has CDR1 MNHEY and CDR2 SMNVEV (reference sequence). CDR3 sequence (DNA): TGTGCCAGCAGTTGGTCAACGGAGATTAGCACAGATACGCAGTATTTT. Its translation is CASSWSTEISTDTQYF.

The chain couples TRBV6-5 to TRBJ1-2; 7 bases are a match to TRBD1. CDR3 size: 15 residues. V shed 6 bases, J shed 0 bases, and the junction held 7 bases outside the gene matches. The germline V gene encodes CDR1 MNHEY and CDR2 SVGAGI. CDR3 coding DNA: TGTGCCAGCAGCTGGGACGGGACAGCTAACTATGGCTACACCTTC. Translating gives CASSWDGTANYGYTF.

The CDR3 bases are TGTGCCAGCGGAGAAGGTTATCAGTATCCTAGCAATCAGCCCCAGCATTTT. Protein: CASGEGYQYPSNQPQHF. The chain has TRBV19 and TRBJ1-5; no reliable D call. The length of the CDR3 is 17 residues. V lost 9 bases to trimming and J lost 0 bases, with 21 bases between them. The germline V gene encodes CDR1 LNHDA and CDR2 SQIVND (reference sequence).

The CDR3 is CASSLALQTIYGYTF. CDR3 DNA sequence: TGTGCCAGCAGCTTGGCCTTGCAGACAATCTATGGCTACACCTTC. This chain uses TRBV5-6 with TRBJ1-2, with D hard to call. The CDR3 extends over 15 amino acids. Germline CDR1 is SGHDT and CDR2 is YYEEEE. Trimming left V 0 bases short and J 4 bases short, with 13 bases between.

The V call is TRBV4-1, the J call TRBJ1-2, with 7 bases fitting TRBD1. The CDR3 runs to 15 residues. V gave up 0 bases and J gave up 6 bases; unmatched junction bases: 7. Germline V CDR1 and CDR2: MGHRA, YSYEKL. The CDR3 loop is CASSQDEGALDGYTF. The CDR3 bases are TGCGCCAGCAGCCAAGATGAGGGGGCGCTTGATGGCTACACCTTC.